A selection of T cell receptor beta chains follows, all from one sample in a study of T cell responses to AZD1222 COVID-19 vaccine. Only in-frame clones appear in the TCRdb table, and some are missing; sequencing was by immunoSEQ multiplex PCR. The data contain about 130,000 clones, around 91% of them singletons. The source was peripheral blood, collected on day 0 of MenACWY control vaccination. The receptors were sampled from an adult in good health. The CDR3 runs from the conserved cysteine through the conserved F or W. A D gene is named only where the DNA matches it firmly. Clone size is not always given. Where it is, it says once, few, many or a class for expanded clones.

abundance,v_gene,j_gene,d_gene,CDR3nt,CDR3aa
NA,TRBV28,TRBJ1-6,TRBD1,TGTGCCAGCAGGCCCGAGGGGACAGGATTCAATTCACCCCTCCACTTT,CASRPEGTGFNSPLHF
once,TRBV7-2,TRBJ1-3,NA,TGTGCCAGCAGCTTAGGCGGGGGGGTCATCGGAAACACCATATATTTT,CASSLGGGVIGNTIYF
NA,TRBV7-9,TRBJ2-1,TRBD1,TGTGCCAGCAGCTACCGGGACAGGGATAAGAATGAGCAGTTCTTC,CASSYRDRDKNEQFF
NA,TRBV20-1,TRBJ1-1,NA,TGCAGTGCTACACAGGCCGTAGGAGCTTTCTTT,CSATQAVGAFF
NA,TRBV27,TRBJ2-7,NA,TGTGCCAGCAGTTACACCTTGAGCTACGAGCAGTACTTC,CASSYTLSYEQYF
once,TRBV18,TRBJ1-6,TRBD1,TGTGCCAGCTCACGGGACAGTAATTCACCCCTCCACTTT,CASSRDSNSPLHF
NA,TRBV7-6,TRBJ1-4,NA,TGTGCCAGCAGCCCCCAGGACAACCGGAGGGAAAAACTGTTTTTT,CASSPQDNRREKLFF
NA,TRBV7-2,TRBJ1-2,NA,TGTGCCAGCAGCTTGCCAGGATACTATGGCTACACCTTC,CASSLPGYYGYTF
NA,TRBV18,TRBJ1-2,TRBD1,TGTGCCAGCTCACCAACCGGACAGGGCGGAGGGTATGGCTACACCTTC,CASSPTGQGGGYGYTF
NA,TRBV5-1,TRBJ1-1,NA,TGCGCCAGCAGCGCAACAGGGTCCCAATCCGGGGCTTTCTTT,CASSATGSQSGAFF
NA,TRBV28,TRBJ2-7,TRBD2,TGTGCCAGCAGTTCTAGCGGGAGGGGGGGCTACGAGCAGTACTTC,CASSSSGRGGYEQYF
NA,TRBV7-9,TRBJ2-2,TRBD2,TGTGCCAGCAGCTTCGTTGGGACTAGCGGGGGGGCGAACACCGGGGAGCTGTTTTTT,CASSFVGTSGGANTGELFF
NA,TRBV3-1/TRBV3-2,TRBJ1-2,TRBD1,TGTGCCAGCAGCTCCCGGGACAGGGGATTAAACACCTTC,CASSSRDRGLNTF
NA,TRBV27,TRBJ2-1,NA,TGTGCCAGCAGTTTCCACGGGAGCTATGAGCAGTTCTTC,CASSFHGSYEQFF
NA,TRBV14,TRBJ2-2,NA,TGTGCCAGCAGCCGGTTGCGGGGAACCGTGAACACCGGGGAGCTGTTTTTT,CASSRLRGTVNTGELFF
NA,TRBV6-5,TRBJ2-3,NA,TGTGCCAGCAGTTACCTGATTAGCCCCGATACGCAGTATTTT,CASSYLISPDTQYF
NA,TRBV18,TRBJ2-2,NA,TGTGCCAGCTCACCTCAGGAGCTCGCGAACACCGGGGAGCTGTTTTTT,CASSPQELANTGELFF
once,TRBV2,TRBJ2-3,NA,TGTGCCAGCAGCCAACCCTCGAAAACAGATACGCAGTATTTT,CASSQPSKTDTQYF
NA,TRBV15,TRBJ2-7,TRBD1,TGTGCCACCAGCAGGGGACAGGTTTCGGTTTACGAGCAGTACTTC,CATSRGQVSVYEQYF
NA,TRBV6-5,TRBJ1-5,NA,TGTGCCAGCTCAAGCAATCAGCCCCAGCATTTT,CASSSNQPQHF
few,TRBV6-4,TRBJ2-3,TRBD2,TGTGCCAGCGGTTTAAGCGGGGGAGCCACAGATACGCAGTATTTT,CASGLSGGATDTQYF
NA,TRBV28,TRBJ2-2,NA,TGTGCCAGCAGATCTTTAAACACCGGGGAGCTGTTTTTT,CASRSLNTGELFF
NA,TRBV5-1,TRBJ2-7,NA,TGCGCCAGCAGCTTGTCAGGGAATACCTACGAGCAGTACTTC,CASSLSGNTYEQYF
NA,TRBV28,TRBJ1-1,NA,TGTGCCAGCACCCGAGGGGGACCGAACACTGAAGCTTTCTTT,CASTRGGPNTEAFF
NA,TRBV5-6,TRBJ1-3,NA,TGTGCCAGCAGCTTGGCGGCAGTCTCTGGAAACACCATATATTTT,CASSLAAVSGNTIYF
few,TRBV5-4,TRBJ2-3,TRBD2,TGTGCCAGCAGCTTTGTAGCGGGAGATCCTAGCACAGATACGCAGTATTTT,CASSFVAGDPSTDTQYF
once,TRBV5-1,TRBJ2-3,NA,TGCGCCAGCAGCAGGGGTAGGGTTGCAGATACGCAGTATTTT,CASSRGRVADTQYF
NA,TRBV3-1/TRBV3-2,TRBJ2-1,TRBD2,TGTGCCAGCAGCCCCGGACTAGCGTCCTACAATGAGCAGTTCTTC,CASSPGLASYNEQFF
NA,TRBV5-1,TRBJ2-6,TRBD1,TGCGCCAGCAGCTTGGTGCCGCAGGGGGCTGCTGGGGCCAACGTCCTGACTTTC,CASSLVPQGAAGANVLTF
few,TRBV13,TRBJ2-3,TRBD2,TGTGCCAGCAGCTTATTGGCGGGAGTCCCAGATACGCAGTATTTT,CASSLLAGVPDTQYF
NA,TRBV4-2,TRBJ1-4,NA,TGTGCCAGCAGCCATACCGGGACGGAGGAAAAACTGTTTTTT,CASSHTGTEEKLFF
NA,TRBV28,TRBJ1-2,NA,TGTGCCAGCAGTTCCACCGGTGGCTACACCTTC,CASSSTGGYTF
NA,TRBV3-1/TRBV3-2,TRBJ2-5,NA,TGTGCCAGCAGGTCGGACCAAGAGACCCAGTACTTC,CASRSDQETQYF
NA,TRBV12-3/TRBV12-4,TRBJ1-1,NA,TGTGCCAGTCCCAGCGGGCGAAACACTGAAGCTTTCTTT,CASPSGRNTEAFF
NA,TRBV28,TRBJ2-7,TRBD2,TGTGCCAGCAGTTTATGGAAGGGCTCGGGGCGCGGGAGCTATGGTTCCGAGCAGTACTTC,CASSLWKGSGRGSYGSEQYF
NA,TRBV6-5,TRBJ2-5,TRBD2,TGTGCCAGCAGCTCCGGACTAGCGGAGACCCAGTACTTC,CASSSGLAETQYF
NA,TRBV7-2,TRBJ2-1,TRBD2,TGTGCCAGCAGCTTGACTAGCGGGGTGTACAATGAGCAGTTCTTC,CASSLTSGVYNEQFF
NA,TRBV3-1/TRBV3-2,TRBJ2-3,TRBD2,TGTGCCAGCAGCCAACGAGCGGGAAACAGCACAGATACGCAGTATTTT,CASSQRAGNSTDTQYF
NA,TRBV27,TRBJ2-1,NA,TGTGCCAGCACCCCTTTGGGTCTCACGGGGTCCAATGAGCAGTTCTTC,CASTPLGLTGSNEQFF
NA,TRBV7-3,TRBJ2-3,NA,TGTGCCAGCAGCAAGGGACCAGAGACGGGTACGCAGTATTTT,CASSKGPETGTQYF
NA,TRBV12-1,TRBJ2-3,NA,TGTGCCAGCAGCCCCCCCCGCGGGAGGCCGGATACGCAGTATTTT,CASSPPRGRPDTQYF
NA,TRBV3-1/TRBV3-2,TRBJ2-4,TRBD2,TGTGCCAGCAGCCAAGACTATGCTAGCGGTGCAGCCAAAAACATTCAGTACTTC,CASSQDYASGAAKNIQYF
NA,TRBV10-2,TRBJ1-6,TRBD1,TGCGCCAGCAGTGTCGGGACAGATTCTTCACCCCTCCACTTT,CASSVGTDSSPLHF
few,TRBV28,TRBJ1-6,NA,TGTGCCAGCAGTTTTTTAGGGGTTCTTGGGGATATCTATAATTCACCCCTCCACTTT,CASSFLGVLGDIYNSPLHF
few,TRBV20-1,TRBJ1-1,NA,TGCAGTGCTTTGAGCCCTTCGACATTT,CSALSPSTF
NA,TRBV4-3,TRBJ1-1,TRBD1,TGCGCCAGCAGCCAAGATGAGGGGGCCAGTGAAACTGAAGCTTTCTTT,CASSQDEGASETEAFF
NA,TRBV6-5,TRBJ2-2,NA,TGTGCCAGCAGTTCCCAAGAGGAAGTAACCGGGGAGCTGTTTTTT,CASSSQEEVTGELFF
NA,TRBV2,TRBJ2-1,TRBD2,TGTGCCAGCAGAACCGGGACTAGCGGATACAATGAGCAGTTCTTC,CASRTGTSGYNEQFF
NA,TRBV10-1,TRBJ2-1,TRBD2,TGCGCCAGCAGTGAGGGACTAGCGGGGGCAAATGAGCAGTTCTTC,CASSEGLAGANEQFF
NA,TRBV3-1/TRBV3-2,TRBJ1-1,NA,TGTGCCAGCAGCAATCTGGACAGCACTGAAGCTTTCTTT,CASSNLDSTEAFF
NA,TRBV28,TRBJ2-2,TRBD1,TGTGCCAGCAGTTTTCGGACAGGGGTAGGGGAGCTGTTTTTT,CASSFRTGVGELFF
NA,TRBV28,TRBJ1-5,NA,TGTGCCAGCAGTTTACAGGTTGGGGGGGATCAGCCCCAGCATTTT,CASSLQVGGDQPQHF
NA,TRBV10-1,TRBJ2-3,NA,TGCGCCAGCAGCCCCATTGGGACAGATACGCAGTATTTT,CASSPIGTDTQYF